This T cell receptor beta chain was recorded in a study of OX40 agonist ivuxolimab in advanced cancers. About this clone itself: Its target is unknown.

Generated by immunoSEQ multiplex PCR, the TCRdb table keeps only in-frame clones and is missing some. The sample yields about 20,000 clones, 80% to 90% seen once. Trimming cost V 5 bases and J 5 bases, with 16 bases left between them. The CDR3 length is 15 residues. Germline assignment: CDR1 SGHVS and CDR2 FQNEAQ. Study outcomes and limitations: Expanded clones were, on average, more numerous among CD8+ T cells than CD4+.

The sequence was obtained from an adult with an advanced solid tumor such as melanoma, head and neck, liver or kidney cancer. The chain has TRBV7-8 and TRBJ1-5; D is possibly TRBD1 (6 bases). This specimen was CD4+ or CD8+ T cells sorted from blood, taken in a trial of the OX40 agonist ivuxolimab. In nucleotides, the CDR3 is TGTGCCAGCAGCAAACACCAGGGGTCGGATCAGCCCCAGCATTTT. It yields the protein CASSKHQGSDQPQHF.